This TCR beta chain was retrieved from a study of cytomegalovirus exposure and HLA in healthy donors. The PCR used 60 Vbeta and 13 Jbeta primers. Method: immunoSEQ multiplex PCR; TCRdb's copy keeps in-frame clones and lacks some. This table has approximately 120,000 clones, 81% appearing once. Study-level findings and limits: In a later analysis, DRB1 alleles had the most associated TCRs; HLA-C alleles the fewest.

Regarding this clone: What it binds is not known.

The germline CDR1 and CDR2 sequences are MNHEY and SVGAGI. The germline V and J ends were trimmed by 6 bases and 2 bases, with 16 bases remaining between them. The CDR3 consists of 15 residues. Sample: PBMCs. This sequence originates from a woman aged 25 to 45 in good health and CMV-seronegative. The chain carries TRBV6-5 and TRBJ2-5; a possible D gene is TRBD1 (6 bases). CDR3 DNA: TGTGCCAGCAGCCACAGAAAGACAGGACAAGAGACCCAGTACTTC. This encodes CASSHRKTGQETQYF.